These 27 T cell receptor beta chains were sequenced from one sample in a study of human T cells and chemical hapten exposure. TCRdb itself ran the RACE reads through MiXCR, one entry per CDR3 protein. This table holds 350,000 to 450,000 distinct CDR3 sequences, 5.1% found once. Time point here: pre-sensitization, week 0. The treatment is: therapeutic diphenylcyclopropenone sensitization with weekly scalp DPC. This sample comprised whole blood, obtained in connection with sensitization to the hapten diphenylcyclopropenone (DPC). The receptors here all came from a woman in her forties or fifties with alopecia areata. Some clones in this sample may be carry-over from other donors' samples.

Ten or more counts support this clonotype. The rearrangement uses TRBV7-2 and TRBJ1-6; 8 nucleotides match TRBD1. Germline assignment: CDR1 SGHTA and CDR2 FQGNSA. This CDR3 contains 16 residues. Trimming cost V 5 bases and J 7 bases; bases outside gene matches: 10. The CDR3, as DNA: TGTGCCAGCAGCCCGCGGACAGGGATGGGGAATTCACCCCTCCACTTT. Amino acids: CASSPRTGMGNSPLHF.

This clonotype was detected ten times or more. This chain connects TRBV9 to TRBJ2-5, with 7 positions matching TRBD2. Germline lookup yields CDR1 SGDLS and CDR2 YYNGEE. CDR3 size: 16 residues. With 4 bases clipped from V and 3 bases from J, the junction kept 12 bases outside the gene matches. The CDR3 DNA is TGTGCCAGCAGCCCACACCTGGTGGCGGGGGAAGAGACCCAGTACTTC. This encodes CASSPHLVAGEETQYF. Supplemented by reference TRBV9 and TRBJ2-5, the full variable domain reads DSGVTQTPKHLITATGQRVTLRCSPRSGDLSVYWYQQSLDQGLQFLIQYYNGEERAKGNILERFSAQQFPDLHSELNLSSLELGDSALYFCASSPHLVAGEETQYFGPGTRLLVL.

This clonotype came up a few times. The V and J genes are TRBV3-1 and TRBJ2-7, with a weak D call TRBD2 (6 bases). Germline loops: CDR1 LGHDT, CDR2 YNNKEL (reference sequence). This CDR3 has 15 amino acids. Trimming took off 0 bases at V and 2 bases at J, with 11 bases between the two ends. CDR3 sequence (DNA): TGTGCCAGCAGCCAAGATAAGGGGAGGACCTACGAGCAGTACTTC. Protein product: CASSQDKGRTYEQYF.

This clonotype was seen only a few times. The chain links TRBV5-1 to TRBJ1-4; D perhaps matches TRBD1 (5 bases). The CDR3 runs 15 residues. Germline V lookup: CDR1 SGHRS, CDR2 YFSETQ. V was trimmed by 4 bases and J by 8 bases, leaving 18 bases between them. The CDR3 region has the DNA TGCGCCAGCAGCCCCGGCGGGGGGGAGGAAGAAAAACTGTTTTTT. This sequence encodes CASSPGGGEEEKLFF. The full variable domain, rest sourced from reference TRBV5-1 and TRBJ1-4, is KAGVTQTPRYLIKTRGQQVTLSCSPISGHRSVSWYQQTPGQGLQFLFEYFSETQRNKGNFPGRFSGRQFSNSRSEMNVSTLELGDSALYLCASSPGGGEEEKLFFGSGTQLSVL.

This clonotype was detected ten times or more. V is TRBV5-6 and J is TRBJ1-2; unclear D gene. Germline V gene sequence: CDR1 SGHDT, CDR2 YYEEEE. V shed 4 bases and J shed 2 bases, with 6 bases lying between them. This CDR3 is built from 12 residues. CDR3 residues: CASSPQNYGYTF. CDR3 in DNA: TGTGCCAGCAGCCCCCAGAACTATGGCTACACCTTC.

This clonotype came up many times. CDR3: CASRFDPNTGELFF. DNA of the CDR3: TGTGCCAGCAGATTTGACCCGAACACCGGGGAGCTGTTTTTT. The chain is built from TRBV7-7 and TRBJ2-2; D ambiguous. Germline CDR1 SSHAT, CDR2 FNYEAQ (reference sequence). V shed 6 bases and J shed 0 bases, with 8 bases lying between them. The CDR3 is 14 residues long.

This clonotype was seen at least ten times. The chain combines TRBV7-9 with TRBJ2-7, with D tentatively TRBD1 (5 bases). From germline, CDR1 is SEHNR and CDR2 FQNEAQ (reference sequence). V lost 5 bases and J 0 bases, leaving 14 bases between the germline ends. This CDR3 comprises 15 residues. The CDR3, as DNA: TGTGCCAGCAGCCTCACAGGTGCGAGCTCCTACGAGCAGTACTTC. The encoded protein is CASSLTGASSYEQYF.

The rearrangement links TRBV19 to TRBJ2-5, with 7 nucleotides matching TRBD1. The CDR3 totals 14 residues. After removal of 4 bases from V and 7 bases from J, the junction contained 9 bases not matched to a gene. Germline V gives CDR1 LNHDA, CDR2 SQIVND (reference sequence). The CDR3 region has the DNA TGTGCCAGTAGTACCGGGACAGCGGAACGGACCCAGTACTTC. Amino acids: CASSTGTAERTQYF.

This clonotype was picked up one time. The V and J genes are TRBV24-1 and TRBJ2-7; 9 bases map to TRBD1. J lost 5 bases, V lost 5 bases, and 9 bases had no gene match. Germline V gene lookup returns CDR1 KGHDR and CDR2 SFDVKD. This CDR3 is built from 15 residues. In DNA form, the CDR3 reads TGTGCCACCAGTGCCGGGACAGGGCACTTGGACGAGCAGTACTTC. Protein sequence: CATSAGTGHLDEQYF.

This clonotype has a count of ten or more. The chain employs TRBV10-3 and TRBJ2-7; D is uncertain. From germline, CDR1 is ENHRY and CDR2 SYGVKD. Trimming stripped 4 bases from V and 3 bases from J, with 4 bases between. This CDR3 region has 11 residues. The CDR3 sequence: CAISGGYEQYF. The CDR3 DNA sequence: TGTGCCATCAGTGGCGGCTACGAGCAGTACTTC.

This clonotype was counted a few times. V usage is TRBV6-1 and J usage is TRBJ2-1; 11 bases match TRBD2. The CDR3 sequence is 14 residues long. Germline assignment: CDR1 MNHNS and CDR2 SASEGT. V dropped 6 bases and J dropped 5; count of bases not matched to a gene: 3. The CDR3 sequence: CASRSTSGDNEQFF. In nucleotides, the CDR3 is TGTGCCAGCAGATCGACTAGCGGGGACAATGAGCAGTTCTTC.

This clonotype was seen ten or more times. V and J are TRBV2 and TRBJ1-1; D is ambiguous. Germline CDR1 reads SNHLY; CDR2 reads FYNNEI. V gave up 6 bases and J gave up 4 bases, with 12 bases separating them. CDR3 length: 13 amino acids. The chain's CDR3 is CASRGTGSTEAFF. For the CDR3, the DNA is TGTGCCAGCAGGGGAACGGGGAGCACTGAAGCTTTCTTT.

Written as DNA, the CDR3 is TGTGCCAGCAGCGTAGGGCTGGGGAAGGATGAGCAGTTCTTC. It is translated as CASSVGLGKDEQFF. The chain uses TRBV9 and TRBJ2-1; no clear D. V dropped 0 bases and J dropped 8 bases, with 12 bases sitting between them. The CDR3 is made up of 14 amino acids. CDR1 is SGDLS and CDR2 is YYNGEE in the germline V gene.

V gene TRBV7-3 combines with J gene TRBJ2-2; tentatively, D is TRBD1 (6 bases). The CDR3 is made up of 16 amino acids. Germline CDR1 and CDR2: SGHTA and FQGTGA. V was pared by 0 bases and J by 3 bases, with 11 bases between. CDR3 protein: CASSLTHRVDTGELFF. The CDR3 DNA follows: TGTGCCAGCAGCTTAACGCACAGGGTGGACACCGGGGAGCTGTTTTTT.

This clonotype was picked up a small number of times. The V and J genes are TRBV6-5 and TRBJ1-4, with TRBD1 identical over 7 bases. V gave up 10 bases and J gave up 5 bases; unmatched junction bases: 10. The CDR3 loop spans 14 amino acids. CDR1 and CDR2 (germline): MNHEY, SVGAGI. CDR3 amino acids: CATRKAGGNEKLFF. The CDR3 bases are TGTGCCACCAGGAAGGCAGGGGGAAATGAAAAACTGTTTTTT.

Many counts were recorded for this clonotype. The V and J genes are TRBV6-2 or TRBV6-3 and TRBJ2-1, with 13 bases matching TRBD2. V dropped 7 bases and J dropped 8; count of bases not matched to a gene: 5. Looked up from germline, CDR1 is MNHEY and CDR2 is SVGEGT. The CDR3 consists of 14 residues. The CDR3 region is CASKTSGRADEQFF. In nucleotides, the CDR3 is TGTGCCAGCAAAACTAGCGGGAGGGCCGATGAGCAGTTCTTC.

This clonotype has at least ten counts. The J gene is TRBJ1-4, the V gene TRBV10-3; no firm D call. This CDR3 is built from 13 residues. Germline CDR1 and CDR2: ENHRY and SYGVKD. V was trimmed by 7 bases and J by 0 bases, leaving 6 bases between them. The CDR3 sequence: CAIKPATNEKLFF. CDR3 in DNA: TGTGCCATCAAACCGGCAACTAATGAAAAACTGTTTTTT.

This clonotype has a count of ten or more. The chain combines TRBV4-3 with TRBJ2-1; D is ambiguous. This CDR3 has 12 residues. V was clipped by 6 bases and J by 5 bases, with 8 bases between them. Germline V gene sequence: CDR1 LGHNA, CDR2 YSLEER. CDR3: CASRNGNNEQFF. As DNA, the CDR3 is TGCGCCAGCAGAAATGGGAACAATGAGCAGTTCTTC.

This clonotype was recorded a few times. This chain joins TRBV7-2 and TRBJ2-3; 15 bases map to TRBD2. This CDR3 is 17 amino acids long. The V gene end was trimmed by 5 bases and the J gene end by 4 bases; junction bases not matched to a gene: 7. From germline, CDR1 is SGHTA and CDR2 FQGNSA. The DNA of the CDR3 is TGTGCCAGCAGCCCTGGACTAGCGGGGGGGCGGGCAGATACGCAGTATTTT. This sequence encodes CASSPGLAGGRADTQYF.

The sample holds a few counts of this clonotype. This rearrangement joins TRBV9 to TRBJ2-7, with 8 bases aligning to TRBD2. Germline-derived CDR1 and CDR2 are SGDLS and YYNGEE. Trimming removed 0 bases from V and 5 bases from J; junction bases left unmatched: 7. The CDR3 contains 15 residues. The CDR3: CASSVGASGYDEQYF. DNA for the CDR3: TGTGCCAGCAGCGTAGGGGCTAGCGGGTACGACGAGCAGTACTTC.

There are many counts of this clonotype. This chain connects TRBV19 to TRBJ1-2; D is unresolved. The CDR3 has 13 residues. Germline-derived CDR1 and CDR2 are LNHDA and SQIVND (reference sequence). V dropped 3 bases and J dropped 7 bases, with 12 bases sitting between them. CDR3 DNA sequence: TGTGCCAGTAGTATGAGGAATCTCGGTGGCTACACCTTC. Translation gives CASSMRNLGGYTF.

In this sample, this clonotype turned up a few times. The rearrangement uses TRBV19 and TRBJ1-5, with D possibly matching TRBD1 (5 bases). The CDR3 is 13 residues long. With 5 bases removed from V and 7 bases from J, the gap between germline ends came to 12 bases. Germline CDR1 is LNHDA and CDR2 is SQIVND (reference sequence). The CDR3 is CASSAVGEQPQHF. For the CDR3, the DNA is TGTGCCAGTAGTGCCGTAGGGGAACAGCCCCAGCATTTT.

This clonotype came up many times. The chain couples TRBV27 to TRBJ2-7; unclear D gene. The CDR3 sequence is 12 residues long. Germline values: CDR1 MNHEY, CDR2 SMNVEV (reference sequence). The V end was cut by 6 bases, the J end by 5 bases, with 11 bases between. The CDR3 nucleotides are TGTGCCAGCAGGCTCGCTCCCGACGAGCAGTACTTC. Residues: CASRLAPDEQYF.

This clonotype was seen many times. CDR3: CASSYSSPDNEQFF. CDR3 bases: TGTGCCAGCAGTTACTCGTCCCCCGACAATGAGCAGTTCTTC. The chain links TRBV6-5 to TRBJ2-1; D uncertain. CDR3 length: 14 residues. In germline, CDR1 is MNHEY, CDR2 SVGAGI. V was trimmed by 0 bases and J by 5 bases, leaving 8 bases between them.

The table lists this clonotype with many counts. V and J are TRBV30 and TRBJ2-2; unclear D gene. V lost 0 bases and J 6 bases, leaving 5 bases between the germline ends. This CDR3 spans 12 amino acids. The germline V gene has CDR1 GTSNPN and CDR2 SVGIG (reference sequence). The CDR3 reads CAWSVSPGELFF. The CDR3 region has the DNA TGTGCCTGGAGTGTAAGCCCCGGGGAGCTGTTTTTT.

The table lists this clonotype with many counts. The chain joins TRBV20-1 to TRBJ1-5; 8 nucleotides agree with TRBD1. Looked up from germline, CDR1 is DFQATT and CDR2 is SNEGSKA (reference sequence). The CDR3 is 12 amino acids. V gave up 3 bases and J gave up 5 bases; unmatched junction bases: 0. CDR3: CSARTGDQPQHF. The CDR3 coding sequence is TGCAGTGCTAGGACAGGGGATCAGCCCCAGCATTTT.

At least ten counts were recorded for this clonotype. This rearrangement joins TRBV28 to TRBJ2-3; no reliable D call. Germline CDR1 reads MDHEN; CDR2 reads SYDVKM. Trimming left V 1 base short and J 0 bases short, with 11 bases between. The CDR3 extends over 16 amino acids. CDR3 sequence (DNA): TGTGCCAGCAGTTTATACGCAGCCCCTAGCACAGATACGCAGTATTTT. Amino acid sequence: CASSLYAAPSTDTQYF.